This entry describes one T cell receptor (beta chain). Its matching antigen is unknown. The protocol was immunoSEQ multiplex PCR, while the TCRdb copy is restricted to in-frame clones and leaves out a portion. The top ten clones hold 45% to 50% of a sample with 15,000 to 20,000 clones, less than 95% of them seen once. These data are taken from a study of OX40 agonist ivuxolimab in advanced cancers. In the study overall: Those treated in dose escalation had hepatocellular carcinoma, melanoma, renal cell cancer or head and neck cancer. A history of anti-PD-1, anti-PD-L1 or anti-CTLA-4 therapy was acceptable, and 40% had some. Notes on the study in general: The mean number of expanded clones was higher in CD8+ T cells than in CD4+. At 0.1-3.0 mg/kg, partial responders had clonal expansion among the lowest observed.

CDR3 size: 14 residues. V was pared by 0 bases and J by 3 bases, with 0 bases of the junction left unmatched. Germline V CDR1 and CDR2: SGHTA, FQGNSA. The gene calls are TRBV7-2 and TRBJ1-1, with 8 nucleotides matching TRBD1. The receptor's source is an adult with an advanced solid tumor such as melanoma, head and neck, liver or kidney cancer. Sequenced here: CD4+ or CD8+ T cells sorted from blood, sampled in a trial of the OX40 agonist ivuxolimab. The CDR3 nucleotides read TGTGCCAGCAGCTTAGCGACAGGGGACACTGAAGCTTTCTTT. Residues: CASSLATGDTEAFF.